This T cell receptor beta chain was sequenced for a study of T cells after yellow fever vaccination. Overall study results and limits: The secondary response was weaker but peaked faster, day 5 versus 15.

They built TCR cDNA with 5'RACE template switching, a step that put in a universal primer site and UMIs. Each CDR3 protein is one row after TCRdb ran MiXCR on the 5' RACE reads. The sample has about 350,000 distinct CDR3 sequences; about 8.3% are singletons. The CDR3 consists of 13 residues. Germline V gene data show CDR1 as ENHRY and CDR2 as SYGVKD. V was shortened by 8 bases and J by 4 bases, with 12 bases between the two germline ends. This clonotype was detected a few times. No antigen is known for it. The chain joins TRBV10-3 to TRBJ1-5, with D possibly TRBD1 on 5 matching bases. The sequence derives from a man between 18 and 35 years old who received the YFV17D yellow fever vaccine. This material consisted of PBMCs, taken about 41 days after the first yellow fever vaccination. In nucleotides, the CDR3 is TGTGCCATCGGGGGGAGGGAGAATCAGCCCCAGCATTTT. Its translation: CAIGGRENQPQHF.